This T cell receptor (beta chain) is drawn from a study of cytomegalovirus exposure and HLA in healthy donors. The CDR3 runs 16 residues. Germline V gene sequence: CDR1 SGHRS, CDR2 YFSETQ. The V end lost 2 bases, the J end lost 1 base, and 13 bases lay between the germline ends. PCR employed 60 Vbeta and 13 Jbeta primers. Sequenced by immunoSEQ multiplex PCR; TCRdb stores in-frame clones only, minus some. Found here are approximately 120,000 clones, 65% to 80% of them singletons; the top ten hold 13%. Sequenced sample: PBMCs. This TCR was recovered from a woman aged 60-70 years in good health and CMV-seropositive. This chain links TRBV5-1 with TRBJ2-1, with D possibly TRBD2 on 5 matching bases. The CDR3, as DNA: TGCGCCAGCAGCTTTAGCGTGTCCGGTTCCTACAATGAGCAGTTCTTC. Amino acids: CASSFSVSGSYNEQFF.